This T cell receptor (beta chain) was sequenced for a study of T cell responses to AZD1222 COVID-19 vaccine. Study results and caveats: Donors, mostly white British, included more females; clonal diversity was possibly underestimated. Nearly half of spike-specific TCRs reportedly target unmutated variant regions.

The CDR3 length is 17 residues. Germline assignment: CDR1 SGHAT and CDR2 FQNNGV. Trimming removed 1 base at V and 5 bases at J, with 17 bases between. TCRdb's copy holds only in-frame clones and misses some; the assay was immunoSEQ multiplex PCR. The sample lists around 100,000 clones; approximately 91% were seen once. Of note for this clone: The antigen is not known.

The receptor was isolated from an adult in good health. Sequenced here: peripheral blood, sampled on day 0 of AZD1222 vaccination. The chain employs TRBV11-2 and TRBJ2-2; D tentatively reads TRBD1 or TRBD2 (5 bases each). The CDR3 region has the DNA TGTGCCAGCAGCTTAGTGTTCGGTTGGGGGACGACCGGGGAGCTGTTTTTT. Translated: CASSLVFGWGTTGELFF.